Following are 16 T cell receptor beta chains from one sample sequenced in a study of early T cells in non-severe SARS-CoV-2 infection. TCRdb redid the calling of the 5' RACE reads with MiXCR, one entry per CDR3 protein. There are 30,000 to 35,000 distinct CDR3 sequences in the sample; 6% to 7% occur only once, and approximately 7.6% lies in the top ten. Material for sequencing was whole blood. These receptors all come from an adult who was a healthcare worker with PCR-confirmed SARS-CoV-2 infection or an uninfected control (not recorded which).

This clonotype was seen a few times. The rearrangement uses TRBV27 and TRBJ2-2; TRBD1 agrees at 7 bases. This CDR3 comprises 14 residues. CDR1 and CDR2 from the germline V gene are MNHEY and SMNVEV (reference sequence). With V trimmed by 6 bases and J by 0 bases, 1 base remained unmatched. The CDR3 DNA reads as TGTGCCAGCAGACAGGGGCCGAACACCGGGGAGCTGTTTTTT. Its translation is CASRQGPNTGELFF.

This clonotype was seen ten or more times. The gene calls are TRBV20-1 and TRBJ2-3; D is tentatively TRBD1 or TRBD2 (5 bases each). The CDR3 extends over 13 amino acids. CDR1 is DFQATT and CDR2 is SNEGSKA in the germline V gene (reference sequence). Deletions cut 1 base from V and 6 bases from J, with 11 bases between. The CDR3 region has the DNA TGCAGTGCTAGAGTTGGGGGAGCGGATACGCAGTATTTT. Translated, it gives CSARVGGADTQYF.

This clonotype was detected many times. This chain connects TRBV5-1 to TRBJ2-3; 12 positions match TRBD2. The trim removed 4 bases at V and 5 bases at J, leaving 8 bases unmatched. This CDR3 region has 16 residues. Germline CDR1 is SGHRS and CDR2 is YFSETQ. In nucleotides, the CDR3 is TGCGCCAGCAGCCCCGGGACTAGCGGGTCCCGAGATACGCAGTATTTT. It codes for CASSPGTSGSRDTQYF.

As concerns this clonotype: This clone may be a read error of a much larger clone one base away. The CDR3 spells CAWSVHSNQPQHF. The CDR3 DNA reads TGTGCCTGGAGTGTACATAGCAATCAGCCCCAGCATTTT. This chain joins TRBV30 and TRBJ1-5; D uncertain. The V and J ends lost 0 bases and 0 bases respectively, with 3 bases between them. The germline CDR1 and CDR2 sequences are GTSNPN and SVGIG (reference sequence). This CDR3 comprises 13 residues.

In its sample, this clonotype was seen many times. The gene calls are TRBV11-2 and TRBJ1-4; TRBD1 matches at 8 bases. CDR1 and CDR2 (germline): SGHAT, FQNNGV. The CDR3 covers 14 residues. J lost 7 bases, V lost 6 bases, and 7 bases had no gene match. The CDR3 sequence: CASRRTGSGEKLFF. CDR3 coding DNA: TGTGCCAGCAGAAGGACAGGGAGCGGTGAAAAACTGTTTTTT.

This clonotype was recorded at least ten times. The J gene is TRBJ1-3, the V gene TRBV7-9; a weak D match, TRBD1 (5 bases). CDR3 length: 16 residues. V gave up 6 bases and J gave up 6 bases, with 21 bases separating them. CDR1 SEHNR and CDR2 FQNEAQ come from the germline V gene (reference sequence). The CDR3: CASRPNLVQGLNTIYF. The CDR3 DNA is TGTGCCAGCAGACCCAACCTCGTCCAGGGTCTAAACACCATATATTTT. The variable domain in full, completed from reference TRBV7-9 and TRBJ1-3, reads DTGVSQNPRHKITKRGQNVTFRCDPISEHNRLYWYRQTLGQGPEFLTYFQNEAQLEKSRLLSDRFSAERPKGSFSTLEIQRTEQGDSAMYLCASRPNLVQGLNTIYFGEGSWLTVV.

This clonotype has just a few counts. The rearrangement joins TRBV7-9 to TRBJ2-3; a weak D match, TRBD1 (5 bases). Per germline, CDR1 SEHNR and CDR2 FQNEAQ (reference sequence). Trimming pared 5 bases from V and 0 bases from J, leaving 9 bases between. The CDR3 sequence is 14 residues long. CDR3 sequence (DNA): TGTGCCAGCAGCAGTAGGGGAAGCACAGATACGCAGTATTTT. Translated, it gives CASSSRGSTDTQYF. The full variable domain, with the rest looked up from reference TRBV7-9 and TRBJ2-3, is DTGVSQNPRHKITKRGQNVTFRCDPISEHNRLYWYRQTLGQGPEFLTYFQNEAQLEKSRLLSDRFSAERPKGSFSTLEIQRTEQGDSAMYLCASSSRGSTDTQYFGPGTRLTVL.

This clonotype appeared many times. This sequence joins TRBV7-2 and TRBJ1-4; D is undetermined. The CDR3 loop spans 13 amino acids. Germline V gene lookup returns CDR1 SGHTA and CDR2 FQGNSA. V lost 4 bases, J lost 8 bases, and 11 bases lay in between. This chain's CDR3 is CASSSTRGEKLFF. DNA of the CDR3: TGTGCCAGCAGCTCCACAAGAGGGGAAAAACTGTTTTTT.

Ten or more counts support this clonotype. V usage is TRBV7-9 and J usage is TRBJ2-7; 9 bases agree with TRBD1. The V gene's germline CDR1 is SEHNR and CDR2 FQNEAQ (reference sequence). The CDR3 is made up of 13 amino acids. After removal of 6 bases from V and 4 bases from J, the junction contained 4 bases not matched to a gene. Here the CDR3 DNA reads TGTGCCAGCAGTCGACAGGGGGAGTACGAGCAGTACTTC. Translated, it gives CASSRQGEYEQYF.

This clonotype was seen at least ten times. The chain uses TRBV12-3 or TRBV12-4 and TRBJ1-3; possible D gene TRBD1, 5 bases. V was cut by 3 bases and J by 4 bases, with 10 bases left in between. The CDR3 consists of 14 residues. CDR3 sequence (DNA): TGTGCCAGCAGTTTCTGGGGGTCGGGAAACACCATATATTTT. Translating it yields CASSFWGSGNTIYF.

V is TRBV11-2 and J is TRBJ2-5, with TRBD2 identical over 13 bases. Germline trimming cut 4 bases from V and 5 bases from J; bases unmatched to any gene: 1. The CDR3 consists of 14 residues. Germline-derived CDR1 and CDR2 are SGHAT and FQNNGV. In DNA form, the CDR3 reads TGTGCCAGCAGCTCGGGACTAGCGGGGGAGACCCAGTACTTC. Translating gives CASSSGLAGETQYF.

This clonotype was seen many times. The CDR3 is CAWQVGNQPQHF. As DNA, the CDR3 is TGTGCCTGGCAGGTTGGCAATCAGCCCCAGCATTTT. The chain employs TRBV30 and TRBJ1-5, with D unresolved. The CDR3 is 12 amino acids. Trimming removed 5 bases at V and 2 bases at J, with 7 bases between. CDR1 is GTSNPN and CDR2 is SVGIG in the germline V gene (reference sequence).

This clonotype was recorded many times. The genes are TRBV19 and TRBJ1-2; the D is unclear. The germline CDR1 and CDR2 sequences are LNHDA and SQIVND (reference sequence). The CDR3 spans 11 residues. The DNA for the CDR3 is TGTGTATCCGGGCGAAACTATGGCTACACCTTC. Protein product: CVSGRNYGYTF. The full variable domain, its missing parts supplied by reference TRBV19 and TRBJ1-2, is DGGITQSPKYLFRKEGQNVTLSCEQNLNHDAMYWYRQDPGQGLRLIYYSQIVNDFQKGDIAEGYSVSREKKESFPLTVTSAQKNPTAFYLCVSGRNYGYTFGSGTRLTVV.

A note on this clonotype: The junction does not match germline at one end; this may be a read error. The rearrangement uses TRBV15 and TRBJ2-3; 7 bases line up with TRBD1. Germline assignment: CDR1 LNHNV and CDR2 YYDKDF (reference sequence). The CDR3 totals 15 residues. CDR3 protein: CATNRGQGGTDTQYF. In DNA, the CDR3 is TGTGCCACCAACAGAGGTCAGGGGGGCACAGATACGCAGTATTTT. The full variable domain, its missing parts supplied by reference TRBV15 and TRBJ2-3, is DAMVIQNPRYQVTQFGKPVTLSCSQTLNHNVMYWYQQKSSQAPKLLFHYYDKDFNNEADTPDNFQSRRPNTSFCFLDIRSPGLGDTAMYLCATNRGQGGTDTQYFGPGTRLTVL.

In its sample, this clonotype was seen many times. CDR3 bases: TGCGCCAGCAGCCCCGTCCTCAGGGAAAATAATGAAAAACTGTTTTTT. This codes for CASSPVLRENNEKLFF. V and J are TRBV4-3 and TRBJ1-4; D possibly corresponds to TRBD1 (5 bases). V lost 4 bases and J 4 bases, leaving 16 bases between the germline ends. Germline assignment: CDR1 LGHNA and CDR2 YSLEER. This CDR3 is built from 16 residues.

This clonotype has a count of ten or more. The chain employs TRBV29-1 and TRBJ1-1; no reliable D call. Looked up from germline, CDR1 is SQVTM and CDR2 is ANQGSEA. Trimming left V 2 bases short and J 11 bases short, with 18 bases between. This CDR3 has 13 residues. Here the CDR3 reads CSVERVGGPAAFF. CDR3 coding DNA: TGCAGCGTTGAAAGGGTCGGAGGGCCGGCGGCTTTCTTT.